This record looks at one T cell receptor (beta chain) sequence and its context. Its specificity is not known. Measured with immunoSEQ multiplex PCR; TCRdb has only the in-frame clones, and not every one. The sample gives about 58,000 clones, 70% to 90% of which show up once; around 1% is in the top ten. This sample is drawn from a study of OX40 agonist ivuxolimab in advanced cancers. The wider study: The treatment was a fully human IgG2 OX40 agonist, ivuxolimab. Study conclusions and caveats: Partial responders treated at 0.1-3.0 mg/kg exhibited clonal expansion among the lowest measured. Clonal expansion from baseline to week 6 occurred in both CD4+ and CD8+ T cells.

CDR1 and CDR2 from the germline V gene are MGHRA and YSYEKL. CDR3 length: 15 amino acids. The chain couples TRBV4-1 to TRBJ2-5; 9 nucleotides match TRBD1. With the DNA end fitting TRBJ2-7 better, the J assignment may be wrong. Source: CD4+ or CD8+ T cells sorted from blood, taken in a trial of the OX40 agonist ivuxolimab. This TCR was recovered from an adult with an advanced solid tumor such as melanoma, head and neck, liver or kidney cancer. CDR3 bases: TGCGCCAGCAGCCCCCGGACAGGGGAGCACTACGAGCAGTACTTC. Protein product: CASSPRTGEHYEQYF.